A single sample is the source of the 5 T cell receptor beta chains below, sequenced in a study of T-cell memory formation after mild COVID-19 (dated by TCRdb to 2020 to 2023). Library method: 5' RACE. Instrument on record: Illumina NovaSeq 6000. TCRdb trimmed the raw reads at Q25, called clones with MiXCR and kept productive beta chains. Every CDR3 protein is listed once, alongside the most common genes and DNA of its rows. The sample data list 450,000 to 650,000 distinct CDR3 sequences, and around 21% of these were observed just once. Around 13% of the sample is held by the ten biggest clonotypes. Sequenced material: PBMCs or a T cell subset sorted from them (not recorded which). These receptors originate from an adult woman who had mild COVID-19 (a few samples of this study predate the infection). The sample titles of this study are shuffled in the database, so cell type and time point are left out; the donor was told from shared clones.

The rearrangement uses TRBV4-2 and TRBJ2-3; TRBD2 matches at 11 bases. Germline V gene data show CDR1 as LGHNA and CDR2 as YNFKEQ. Trimming took 6 bases from V and 5 from J; bases not matched to a gene: 4. CDR3 length equals 14 residues. The CDR3 is CASRAGLAVDTQYF. The DNA for the CDR3 is TGTGCCAGCAGGGCGGGACTAGCGGTAGATACGCAGTATTTT.

This chain uses TRBV30 with TRBJ2-3; a weak D match, TRBD1 (5 bases). Germline V CDR1 and CDR2: GTSNPN, SVGIG (reference sequence). The CDR3 covers 15 residues. Trimming left V 4 bases short and J 0 bases short, with 14 bases between. DNA for the CDR3: TGTGCCTGGACCGCCCAGGGAACTAGCACAGATACGCAGTATTTT. This encodes CAWTAQGTSTDTQYF.

This clonotype was counted at least ten times. The chain uses TRBV12-3 or TRBV12-4 and TRBJ2-1, with D possibly being TRBD2 (6 bases). The CDR3 has 15 amino acids. The V end was cut by 6 bases, the J end by 7 bases, with 19 bases between. CDR3 nucleotides: TGTGCCAGCAGCCCTAGGACGGGGGAACGGAATGAGCAGTTCTTC. It is translated as CASSPRTGERNEQFF.

The chain joins TRBV7-9 to TRBJ1-1; D remains ambiguous. V dropped 7 bases and J dropped 0 bases, with 12 bases sitting between them. This CDR3 contains 14 residues. Germline-derived CDR1 and CDR2 are SEHNR and FQNEAQ (reference sequence). For the CDR3, the DNA is TGTGCCAGCACCCGTCGGGAGATGAACACTGAAGCTTTCTTT. It translates to CASTRREMNTEAFF. The entire variable domain, with the rest obtained from reference TRBV7-9 and TRBJ1-1, is as follows: DTGVSQNPRHKITKRGQNVTFRCDPISEHNRLYWYRQTLGQGPEFLTYFQNEAQLEKSRLLSDRFSAERPKGSFSTLEIQRTEQGDSAMYLCASTRREMNTEAFFGQGTRLTVV.

This clonotype was seen a handful of times. This chain connects TRBV24-1 to TRBJ1-3; 7 nucleotides line up with TRBD1. Germline trimming cut 9 bases from V and 0 bases from J; bases unmatched to any gene: 7. Germline CDR1 and CDR2: KGHDR and SFDVKD. The CDR3 is made up of 15 amino acids. In DNA form, the CDR3 reads TGTGCCACCCAGAGAGGGGGCCACTCTGGAAACACCATATATTTT. This codes for CATQRGGHSGNTIYF.